This T cell receptor beta chain derives from a study of cytomegalovirus exposure and HLA in healthy donors. The study, taken as a whole, reports: The classifier, whose performance was assessed in both the original and validation cohorts, reportedly diagnosed cytomegalovirus status with high specificity and sensitivity. In vitro experiments confirmed that three CMV-associated chains were specific for CMV antigens. In presence/absence analyses, roughly uniform sequencing depth across donors was assumed.

Comments on this clone: Its antigen is unidentified.

The germline gives CDR1 GTSNPN, CDR2 SVGIG (reference sequence). V was trimmed by 2 bases and J by 7 bases, leaving 11 bases between them. The CDR3 has 12 residues. Both 60 Vbeta primers and 13 Jbeta primers went into the PCR. Data came from immunoSEQ multiplex PCR; TCRdb stores just in-frame clones and leaves some out. The sample contains roughly 170,000 clones, just under 85% of which appear only once. The chain recombines TRBV30 with TRBJ1-1, with a tentative D call TRBD1 (5 bases). The TCR comes from a girl between 10 and 17 years old in good health and CMV-seropositive. Material: PBMCs. The CDR3 DNA reads as TGTGCCTGGAGTATGGCAGGGCATGAAGCTTTCTTT. Translated, it gives CAWSMAGHEAFF.